Sequencing of this T cell receptor (beta chain) was carried out in a study of beta chain features in type 1 diabetes. Findings and limits, study-wide: In every one of the four CD4+ subsets, TCRB CDR3s were moderately but significantly shorter in Type 1 diabetes patients. Individuals with type 1 diabetes displayed fewer insertions and more deletions at VDJ junctions.

Sequenced material consisted of expressed TCRB transcripts (all of the isolated RNA was reverse transcribed). Method: immunoSEQ multiplex PCR; TCRdb's copy keeps in-frame clones and lacks some. Here the sample spans around 650,000 clones, about an eighth being singletons. A note on this clone: The target antigen is unknown.

Germline lookup yields CDR1 SGHAT and CDR2 FQDESV (reference sequence). V was trimmed by 6 bases and J by 2 bases, leaving 11 bases between them. This CDR3 spans 15 amino acids. The sample was naive CD4+ T cells from blood. This chain uses TRBV11-1 with TRBJ2-6, with D hard to call. The clonotype comes from a man aged 30 to 45 with type 1 diabetes. The CDR3 sequence: CASSPPRAGANVLTF. The CDR3 nucleotides read TGTGCCAGCAGTCCCCCGAGAGCTGGGGCCAACGTCCTGACTTTC.